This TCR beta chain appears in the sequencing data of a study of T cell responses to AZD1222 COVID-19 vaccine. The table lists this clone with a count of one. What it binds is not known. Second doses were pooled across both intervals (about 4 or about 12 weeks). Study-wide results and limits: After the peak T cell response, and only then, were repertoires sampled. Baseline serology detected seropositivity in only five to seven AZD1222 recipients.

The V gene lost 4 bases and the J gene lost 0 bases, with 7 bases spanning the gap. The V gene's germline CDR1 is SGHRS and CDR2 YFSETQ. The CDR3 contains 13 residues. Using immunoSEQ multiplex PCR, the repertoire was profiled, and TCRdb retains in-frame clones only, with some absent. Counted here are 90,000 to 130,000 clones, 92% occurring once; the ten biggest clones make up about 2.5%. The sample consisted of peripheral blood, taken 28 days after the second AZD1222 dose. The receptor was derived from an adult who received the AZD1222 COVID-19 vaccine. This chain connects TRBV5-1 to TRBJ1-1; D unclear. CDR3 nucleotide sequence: TGCGCCAGCAGCCCGTGGATGAACACTGAAGCTTTCTTT. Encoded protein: CASSPWMNTEAFF.